This TCR beta chain was captured in a study of T cells in localized non-small cell lung cancer. Here immunoSEQ multiplex PCR was the method, and the copy in TCRdb shows in-frame clones only, minus some. The sample has tens of thousands of clones, approximately 84% seen once. Germline V gene data show CDR1 as MNHEY and CDR2 as SVGAGI. This CDR3 spans 14 amino acids. The V gene end was trimmed by 7 bases and the J gene end by 5 bases; junction bases not matched to a gene: 9. J is TRBJ2-3 and V is TRBV6-5; 7 bases align to TRBD1. This sample comprised peripheral blood, obtained before any cancer treatment. This clonotype originated in a man between 40 and 70 years old with stage I lung adenocarcinoma. The CDR3 coding sequence is TGTGCCAGCAAGACAGGGTTCTCCGGAGATACGCAGTATTTT. It specifies CASKTGFSGDTQYF.